Here is one T cell receptor (beta chain) with its context. What it binds is unknown. These data come from a study of beta chain features in type 1 diabetes. As for the study in general: The patient and healthy donor groups were comparable for age, gender and cell yields. Broader study findings: Sequencing from cDNA could over-represent high-TCR-expressing cells. The study found moderately but significantly shorter TCRB CDR3s in all four CD4+ subsets of Type 1 diabetes patients. Patients' naive, central memory and Treg TCRB repertoires seemed closer to one another than those of healthy donors.

All of the isolated RNA was reverse transcribed, so expressed TCRB transcripts were sequenced. Naive, central memory and regulatory T cell samples produced a mean of about 3.5 million reads. The table came from immunoSEQ multiplex PCR; TCRdb's copy has only in-frame clones and leaves some out. This table holds around 360,000 clones, 10% to 15% found once. Germline CDR1 SEHNR, CDR2 FQNEAQ (reference sequence). The germline V and J ends were trimmed by 5 bases and 8 bases, with 21 bases remaining between them. This CDR3 has 15 amino acids. The sequenced material came from naive CD4+ T cells from blood. V is TRBV7-9 and J is TRBJ1-2; the D gene is possibly TRBD1 (6 bases). This receptor was obtained from a woman between 18 and 29 years old with type 1 diabetes. CDR3 DNA: TGTGCCAGCAGCACCTCACAGGGTCAGGCTCGAGGCTACACCTTC. This encodes CASSTSQGQARGYTF.